The T cell receptor (beta chain) described here comes from a study of cytomegalovirus exposure and HLA in healthy donors. Note on this clone: Antigen unknown.

Both 60 Vbeta primers and 13 Jbeta primers went into the PCR. Only in-frame clones appear in the TCRdb table, and some are missing; sequencing was by immunoSEQ multiplex PCR. The repertoire table contains roughly 140,000 clones. Regarding the study as a whole: Links to common viral pathogens appeared, in a later analysis, for several of the most significant clusters.

The sequence was collected from a male donor in good health and CMV-seronegative. The sequenced material came from PBMCs.

The CDR3 spells CASSLEADLYNSPLHF. The CDR3 DNA follows: TGTGCCAGCAGTTTAGAGGCGGATCTTTATAATTCACCCCTCCACTTT. The genes are TRBV28 and TRBJ1-6; D uncertain. CDR3 length equals 16 residues. V dropped 2 bases and J dropped 4 bases, with 12 bases sitting between them. Germline V lookup: CDR1 MDHEN, CDR2 SYDVKM.